This T cell receptor (beta chain) was sequenced for a study of neurological immune-mediated disorders. This clonotype has ten or more counts. The CDR3 consists of 11 residues. Germline V gives CDR1 ENHRY, CDR2 SYGVKD. V gave up 4 bases and J gave up 6 bases, with 4 bases separating them. It was by 5'RACE with 10-nucleotide random UMIs that the cDNA was made. Each sequencing run yielded over 170 million TCR-beta sequences from 15-18 subjects. TCRdb ran MiXCR on the 5' RACE reads and lists one entry per CDR3 protein. The sample records 15,000 to 20,000 distinct CDR3 sequences, roughly 10% being singletons. Use was made of under 1.1 million CD4+ or CD8+ T cells in sorted libraries.

The sequence was obtained from a woman aged 45-65 years in good health. This chain joins TRBV10-3 and TRBJ2-1; D not resolved. Sequences were obtained from CD8+ T cells from blood. Written as DNA, the CDR3 is TGTGCCATCAGTGTGTCCAATGAGCAGTTCTTC. Translated, it gives CAISVSNEQFF.